This TCR beta chain is from a study of blood T cell repertoires in COVID-19. Study at large: From the United States, Italy and Spain came samples of acute and convalescent COVID-19.

Under the authors' procedure: Reference gene primer amplification gave estimated nucleated cell counts. TCRdb's table, derived via immunoSEQ multiplex PCR, lists solely in-frame clones and lacks some. V, J and clone size are those of that table, while D and trimming were read from the DNA. The repertoire holds 280,000 or so clones, about 86% seen once, with about 1.9% in the top ten. The CDR3 has 14 residues. Losses at the gene ends were 9 bases for V and 0 bases for J; bases not matched to a gene: 4. The germline V gene has CDR1 SGHTA and CDR2 FQGNSA. The sequence was obtained from a woman aged 30 to 39 who had recovered from COVID-19. The chain joins TRBV7-2 to TRBJ2-3; 9 nucleotides line up with TRBD2. The specimen was peripheral blood. The CDR3 protein is CASGTSQSTDTQYF. CDR3 coding DNA: TGTGCCAGTGGGACTAGCCAGAGCACAGATACGCAGTATTTT.